This TCR beta chain emerged from a study of Ad26.COV2.S vaccination and SARS-CoV-2 variants. Measured with immunoSEQ multiplex PCR; TCRdb has only the in-frame clones, and not every one. Of 300,000 to 400,000 clones in the sample, about 88% were seen once. V dropped 2 bases and J dropped 4 bases, with 15 bases sitting between them. CDR1 LNHNV and CDR2 YYDKDF come from the germline V gene (reference sequence). The CDR3 is 16 residues long. Described treatment: over 15 received Ad26.COV2.S at low or high dose, single or two shots; about 5 received placebo; per-sample allocation not given. Day 63 after the first injection of vaccine or placebo was the sampling time. The study used a vaccine consisting of an Ad26 vector that expressed Wuhan-strain SARS-CoV-2 spike.

The genes are TRBV15 and TRBJ2-1; maybe TRBD1 (5 bases). The origin of this receptor is a person between 18 and 59 years old who received the Ad26.COV2.S COVID-19 vaccine or a placebo. The input for sequencing was peripheral blood, taken in a trial of Ad26.COV2.S vaccine versus placebo. CDR3 loop: CATSRTIQEIYNEQFF. CDR3 nucleotide sequence: TGTGCCACCAGCAGAACCATACAGGAAATTTACAATGAGCAGTTCTTC.